This passage covers 19 T cell receptor beta chains from one sample sequenced in a study of cytomegalovirus exposure and HLA in healthy donors. The PCR employed 60 Vbeta primers together with 13 Jbeta primers. Profiled with immunoSEQ multiplex PCR; TCRdb holds only in-frame clones, not every one. The table lists about 170,000 clones, 73% of them singletons, with 5% to 5.5% in the top ten. The sequencing input was PBMCs. All receptors derive from a young woman in good health and CMV-seropositive.

The chain combines TRBV29-1 with TRBJ2-1, with 8 bases identical to TRBD1. Losses at the gene ends were 2 bases for V and 2 bases for J; bases not matched to a gene: 5. This CDR3 is 15 amino acids long. Germline V gene sequence: CDR1 SQVTM, CDR2 ANQGSEA. CDR3 sequence: CSVESTRGPYNEQFF. CDR3 in DNA: TGCAGCGTTGAATCAACCAGGGGGCCCTACAATGAGCAGTTCTTC.

The CDR3 nucleotides read TGTGCCAGCAGCCCAAACCCGGGACAGGGGCACGAGCAGTACTTC. Residues: CASSPNPGQGHEQYF. The gene calls are TRBV7-6 and TRBJ2-7; 10 bases align to TRBD1. Germline-derived CDR1 and CDR2 are SGHVS and FNYEAQ. Trimming removed 5 bases from V and 5 bases from J; junction bases left unmatched: 9. CDR3 length: 15 amino acids.

Only a few counts were recorded for this clone. This specimen includes other DNA sequences encoding the same CDR3. The chain employs TRBV5-1 and TRBJ1-1; TRBD1 matches at 7 bases. There are 13 residues in the CDR3. From germline, CDR1 is SGHRS and CDR2 YFSETQ. J lost 3 bases, V lost 2 bases, and 1 base had no gene match. The CDR3 loop reads CASSFTGDTEAFF. The CDR3 region has the DNA TGCGCCAGCAGCTTTACAGGGGACACTGAAGCTTTCTTT.

This clone has just a few counts. This chain joins TRBV5-4 and TRBJ2-3; 8 nucleotides agree with TRBD1. This CDR3 region has 15 residues. The V gene's germline CDR1 is SGHNT and CDR2 YYREEE (reference sequence). Trimming removed 0 bases from V and 3 bases from J; junction bases left unmatched: 3. Here the CDR3 DNA reads TGTGCCAGCAGCTTGGGGACAGGGTTAACAGATACGCAGTATTTT. Amino acid sequence: CASSLGTGLTDTQYF.

The J gene is TRBJ2-7, the V gene TRBV7-3; perhaps TRBD2 as D (5 bases). Germline V gene lookup returns CDR1 SGHTA and CDR2 FQGTGA. Trimming removed 2 bases at V and 4 bases at J, with 12 bases between. This CDR3 region has 14 residues. DNA of the CDR3: TGTGCCAGCAGCTTAGGGAGAGGGAATTACGAGCAGTACTTC. It codes for CASSLGRGNYEQYF.

This sequence joins TRBV19 and TRBJ2-7, with D tentatively TRBD2 (6 bases). Per the germline V gene, CDR1 is LNHDA and CDR2 is SQIVND (reference sequence). This CDR3 spans 15 amino acids. Trimming pared 3 bases from V and 4 bases from J, leaving 16 bases between. CDR3 coding DNA: TGTGCCAGTAGTATTGGGCGGGGCCTAGGGTACGAGCAGTACTTC. The encoded protein is CASSIGRGLGYEQYF.

The chain uses TRBV30 and TRBJ1-2; D uncertain. The CDR3 spans 12 residues. Germline CDR1 is GTSNPN and CDR2 is SVGIG (reference sequence). Trimming shortened V by 4 bases and J by 8 bases, and 14 bases separated the two germline ends. The CDR3 sequence is CAWTTLPGGYTF. CDR3 bases: TGTGCCTGGACTACCCTTCCCGGGGGCTACACCTTC.

The chain is built from TRBV28 and TRBJ2-1; 10 bases align to TRBD2. The CDR3 spans 16 residues. V shed 7 bases, J shed 5 bases, and the junction held 11 bases outside the gene matches. Germline values: CDR1 MDHEN, CDR2 SYDVKM. As DNA, the CDR3 is TGTGCCAGCACGTCCATCAGCGGGGGGGTTGACAATGAGCAGTTCTTC. Its translation is CASTSISGGVDNEQFF.

The gene calls are TRBV13 and TRBJ2-7, with 9 bases aligning to TRBD1. J lost 6 bases, V lost 3 bases, and 9 bases had no gene match. The germline V gene encodes CDR1 PRHDT and CDR2 FYEKMQ (reference sequence). The CDR3 is 15 residues long. This CDR3 reads CASSLSGTGYVEQYF. The CDR3 DNA sequence: TGTGCCAGCAGCTTGTCCGGGACAGGGTACGTCGAGCAGTACTTC. The full variable domain, its missing parts supplied by reference TRBV13 and TRBJ2-7, is AAGVIQSPRHLIKEKRETATLKCYPIPRHDTVYWYQQGPGQDPQFLISFYEKMQSDKGSIPDRFSAQQFSDYHSELNMSSLELGDSALYFCASSLSGTGYVEQYFGPGTRLTVT.

V is TRBV7-2 and J is TRBJ2-1; 9 bases agree with TRBD2. Per germline, CDR1 SGHTA and CDR2 FQGNSA. V was pared by 1 base and J by 3 bases, with 4 bases of the junction left unmatched. This CDR3 spans 16 amino acids. CDR3 protein: CASSLEAGGFYNEQFF. CDR3 coding DNA: TGTGCCAGCAGCTTAGAAGCGGGGGGATTCTACAATGAGCAGTTCTTC. The full variable domain, with the rest looked up from reference TRBV7-2 and TRBJ2-1, is GAGVSQSPSNKVTEKGKDVELRCDPISGHTALYWYRQSLGQGLEFLIYFQGNSAPDKSGLPSDRFSAERTGGSVSTLTIQRTQQEDSAVYLCASSLEAGGFYNEQFFGPGTRLTVL.

This sequence joins TRBV9 and TRBJ2-5; 8 nucleotides agree with TRBD2. J gave up 5 bases and V 0 bases, and 6 bases lay outside the gene matches. The germline gives CDR1 SGDLS, CDR2 YYNGEE. The CDR3 is made up of 15 amino acids. The CDR3 DNA is TGTGCCAGCAGCGTAGGTGGCGGGGGGTTGGAGACCCAGTACTTC. This codes for CASSVGGGGLETQYF.

The rearrangement joins TRBV7-8 to TRBJ1-5; 7 nucleotides match TRBD1. Germline CDR1 is SGHVS and CDR2 is FQNEAQ. With V trimmed by 3 bases and J by 0 bases, 8 bases remained unmatched. This CDR3 region has 17 residues. CDR3 nucleotides: TGTGCCAGCAGCTTTTCGGGACAGCTATATAGCAATCAGCCCCAGCATTTT. Translated: CASSFSGQLYSNQPQHF.

This chain joins TRBV12-5 and TRBJ2-3, with D maybe TRBD1 (5 bases). The V gene lost 3 bases and the J gene lost 4 bases, with 8 bases spanning the gap. Per germline, CDR1 LGHNT and CDR2 FRNRAP. The length of the CDR3 is 13 residues. CDR3 DNA sequence: TGTGCTAGTGGTTTTGGCAGGGCAGATACGCAGTATTTT. Its protein is CASGFGRADTQYF. The whole variable domain, filled in from reference TRBV12-5 and TRBJ2-3, reads DARVTQTPRHKVTEMGQEVTMRCQPILGHNTVFWYRQTMMQGLELLAYFRNRAPLDDSGMPKDRFSAEMPDATLATLKIQPSEPRDSAVYFCASGFGRADTQYFGPGTRLTVL.

The chain is built from TRBV27 and TRBJ1-1; 9 bases are shared with TRBD1. The CDR3 has 16 residues. The V gene's germline CDR1 is MNHEY and CDR2 SMNVEV (reference sequence). Germline trimming cut 7 bases from V and 1 base from J; bases unmatched to any gene: 10. CDR3 coding DNA: TGTGCCAGCACTCCCGCCCTACAGGGGGCGAACACTGAAGCTTTCTTT. Protein product: CASTPALQGANTEAFF.

The J gene is TRBJ2-7, the V gene TRBV27; 7 bases map to TRBD1. The CDR3 spans 14 residues. The J segment lost 0 bases and the V segment lost 6 bases, leaving 5 bases of the junction unmatched. Per the germline V gene, CDR1 is MNHEY and CDR2 is SMNVEV (reference sequence). CDR3 nucleotides: TGTGCCAGCAGCTACAGGGGAAGCTCCTACGAGCAGTACTTC. It yields the protein CASSYRGSSYEQYF.

This clone was counted a single time. The chain joins TRBV19 to TRBJ2-3; D may be TRBD2 (5 bases). This CDR3 spans 14 amino acids. Per germline, CDR1 LNHDA and CDR2 SQIVND (reference sequence). V lost 1 base and J 6 bases, leaving 11 bases between the germline ends. In DNA form, the CDR3 reads TGTGCCAGTAGTATAGGCCCCGGCGGGGATACGCAGTATTTT. Translation: CASSIGPGGDTQYF.

This chain links TRBV11-1 with TRBJ2-3; D is possibly TRBD2 (6 bases). The CDR3 totals 14 residues. The V end was cut by 1 base, the J end by 4 bases, with 9 bases between. The V gene's germline CDR1 is SGHAT and CDR2 FQDESV (reference sequence). In nucleotides, the CDR3 is TGTGCCAGCAGCTTAGTGAGGGAGGCAGATACGCAGTATTTT. This codes for CASSLVREADTQYF. The whole variable domain, remainder taken from reference TRBV11-1 and TRBJ2-3, is EAEVAQSPRYKITEKSQAVAFWCDPISGHATLYWYRQILGQGPELLVQFQDESVVDDSQLPKDRFSAERLKGVDSTLKIQPAELGDSAMYLCASSLVREADTQYFGPGTRLTVL.

This clone was counted a single time. This rearrangement joins TRBV7-2 to TRBJ2-5; 7 bases are shared with TRBD2. The J segment lost 5 bases and the V segment lost 1 base, leaving 4 bases of the junction unmatched. The CDR3 covers 14 residues. Germline V gives CDR1 SGHTA, CDR2 FQGNSA. The CDR3 sequence is CASSLGGGKETQYF. Written as DNA, the CDR3 is TGTGCCAGCAGCTTAGGCGGGGGTAAGGAGACCCAGTACTTC.

This clone was recorded once. The J gene is TRBJ1-1, the V gene TRBV2; possible D gene TRBD1, 6 bases. CDR3 size: 15 residues. Trimming took 0 bases from V and 2 from J, leaving 10 bases between them. CDR1 and CDR2 from the germline V gene are SNHLY and FYNNEI. This CDR3 is CASSEASRGNTEAFF. CDR3 coding DNA: TGTGCCAGCAGTGAAGCGAGCAGGGGTAACACTGAAGCTTTCTTT. The full variable domain, its missing parts supplied by reference TRBV2 and TRBJ1-1, is EPEVTQTPSHQVTQMGQEVILRCVPISNHLYFYWYRQILGQKVEFLVSFYNNEISEKSEIFDDQFSVERPDGSNFTLKIRSTKLEDSAMYFCASSEASRGNTEAFFGQGTRLTVV.